This TCR beta chain was obtained from a study of early stage breast cancer tumors. The germline V gene has CDR1 GTSNPN and CDR2 SVGIG (reference sequence). This CDR3 comprises 15 residues. V trimming: 2 bases; J trimming: 3 bases; junction bases outside the gene matches: 6. This clone was observed a few times. Sequencing was performed with immunoSEQ multiplex PCR; in TCRdb, only in-frame clones are kept and a portion is missing. The table shows about 31,000 clones, with approximately 70% occurring only once. The sequencing sample was made of breast tumor tissue. This clonotype was obtained from a person in their twenties or thirties with breast cancer. The rearrangement joins TRBV30 to TRBJ2-7; TRBD1 aligns across 11 bases. The DNA of the CDR3 is TGTGCCTGGAGTTCCCCGGGACAGGGGGTCTACGAGCAGTACTTC. As protein: CAWSSPGQGVYEQYF.